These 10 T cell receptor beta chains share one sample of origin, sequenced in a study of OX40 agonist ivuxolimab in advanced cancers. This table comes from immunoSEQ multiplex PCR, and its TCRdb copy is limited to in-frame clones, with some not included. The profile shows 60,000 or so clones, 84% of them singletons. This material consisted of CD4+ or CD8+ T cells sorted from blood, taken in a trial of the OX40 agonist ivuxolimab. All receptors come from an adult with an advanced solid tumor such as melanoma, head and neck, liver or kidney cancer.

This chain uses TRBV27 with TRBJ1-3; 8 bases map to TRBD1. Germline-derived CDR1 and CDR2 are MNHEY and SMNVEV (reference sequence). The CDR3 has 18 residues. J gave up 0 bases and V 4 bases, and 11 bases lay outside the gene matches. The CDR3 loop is CASSSRTGTGGSGNTIYF. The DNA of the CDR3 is TGTGCCAGCAGTTCAAGGACAGGAACAGGGGGCTCTGGAAACACCATATATTTT.

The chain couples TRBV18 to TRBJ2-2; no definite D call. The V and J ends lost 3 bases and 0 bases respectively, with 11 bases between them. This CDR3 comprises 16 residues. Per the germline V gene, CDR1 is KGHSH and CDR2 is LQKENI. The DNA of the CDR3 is TGTGCCAGCTCACCCGTTTCGACCGCGAACACCGGGGAGCTGTTTTTT. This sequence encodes CASSPVSTANTGELFF.

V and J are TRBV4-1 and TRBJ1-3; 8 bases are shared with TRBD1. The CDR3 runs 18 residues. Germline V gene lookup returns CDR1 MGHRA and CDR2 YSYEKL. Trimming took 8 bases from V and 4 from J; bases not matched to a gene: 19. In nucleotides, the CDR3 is TGCGCCAGCCGTAAAGAGACAGGGGTCGTGTCGTCCGGAAACACCATATATTTT. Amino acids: CASRKETGVVSSGNTIYF.

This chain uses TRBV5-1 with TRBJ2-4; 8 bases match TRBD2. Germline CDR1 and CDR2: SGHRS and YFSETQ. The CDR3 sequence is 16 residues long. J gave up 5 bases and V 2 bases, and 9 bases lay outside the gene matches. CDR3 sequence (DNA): TGCGCCAGCAGCTTTAATGTAGCGGGAATCGAAAACATTCAGTACTTC. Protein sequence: CASSFNVAGIENIQYF.

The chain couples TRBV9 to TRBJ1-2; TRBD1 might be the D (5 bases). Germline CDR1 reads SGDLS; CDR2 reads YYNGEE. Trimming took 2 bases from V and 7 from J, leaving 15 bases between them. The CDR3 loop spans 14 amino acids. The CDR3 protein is CASSVAQVGRGYTF. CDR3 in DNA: TGTGCCAGCAGCGTCGCACAGGTCGGCCGTGGCTACACCTTC. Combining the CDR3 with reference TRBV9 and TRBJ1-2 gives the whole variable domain DSGVTQTPKHLITATGQRVTLRCSPRSGDLSVYWYQQSLDQGLQFLIQYYNGEERAKGNILERFSAQQFPDLHSELNLSSLELGDSALYFCASSVAQVGRGYTFGSGTRLTVV.

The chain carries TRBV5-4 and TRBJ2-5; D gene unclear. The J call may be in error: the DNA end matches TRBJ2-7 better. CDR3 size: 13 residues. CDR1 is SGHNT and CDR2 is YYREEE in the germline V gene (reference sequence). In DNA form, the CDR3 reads TGTGCCAGCAGCTTCACTCCCGACTACGAGCAGTACTTC. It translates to CASSFTPDYEQYF.

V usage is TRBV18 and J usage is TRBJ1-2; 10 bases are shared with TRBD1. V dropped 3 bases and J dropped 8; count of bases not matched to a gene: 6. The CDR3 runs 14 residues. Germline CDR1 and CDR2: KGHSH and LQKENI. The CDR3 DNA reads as TGTGCCAGCTCACCGGCCGGGGGACAGGGGGGCTACACCTTC. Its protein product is CASSPAGGQGGYTF.

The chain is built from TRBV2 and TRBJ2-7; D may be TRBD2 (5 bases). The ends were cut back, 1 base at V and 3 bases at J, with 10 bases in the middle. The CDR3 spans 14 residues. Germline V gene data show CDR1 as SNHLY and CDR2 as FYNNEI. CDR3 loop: CASSEGASSYEQYF. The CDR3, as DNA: TGTGCCAGCAGTGAAGGGGCTAGCAGCTACGAGCAGTACTTC.

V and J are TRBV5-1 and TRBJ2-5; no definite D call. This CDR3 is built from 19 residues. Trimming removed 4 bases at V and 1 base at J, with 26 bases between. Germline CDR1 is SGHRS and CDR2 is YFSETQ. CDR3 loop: CASSPRNAFPSTPQETQYF. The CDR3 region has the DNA TGCGCCAGCAGCCCCCGGAATGCCTTTCCGTCAACACCCCAAGAGACCCAGTACTTC.

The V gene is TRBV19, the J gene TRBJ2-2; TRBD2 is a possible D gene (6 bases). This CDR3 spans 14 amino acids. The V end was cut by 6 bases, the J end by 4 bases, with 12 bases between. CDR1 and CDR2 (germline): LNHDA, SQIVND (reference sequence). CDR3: CASRPGAITGELFF. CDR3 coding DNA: TGTGCCAGTAGACCGGGAGCAATCACCGGGGAGCTGTTTTTT.